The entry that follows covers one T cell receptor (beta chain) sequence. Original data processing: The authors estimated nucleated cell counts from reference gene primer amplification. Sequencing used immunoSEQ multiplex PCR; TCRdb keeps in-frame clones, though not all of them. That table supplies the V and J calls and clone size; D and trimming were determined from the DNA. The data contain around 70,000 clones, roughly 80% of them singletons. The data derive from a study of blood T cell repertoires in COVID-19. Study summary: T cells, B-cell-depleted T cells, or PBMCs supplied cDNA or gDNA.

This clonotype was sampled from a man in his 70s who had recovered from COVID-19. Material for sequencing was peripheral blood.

This chain's CDR3 is CASRKAYANTGELFF. The CDR3 bases are TGTGCCAGTAGGAAAGCGTACGCGAACACCGGGGAGCTGTTTTTT. This chain uses TRBV19 with TRBJ2-2; D uncertain. V was clipped by 6 bases and J by 0 bases, with 11 bases between them. The CDR3 is 15 amino acids. The V gene's germline CDR1 is LNHDA and CDR2 SQIVND (reference sequence).